This T cell receptor beta chain derives from a study of CD8+ T cells in alopecia areata. Overall study context: Patients received oral tofacitinib, 5 to 10 mg twice daily, for moderate-to-severe alopecia areata. Notes on the study in general: Resident alphabeta T cells of normal skin are also sequenced in scalp samples.

RNA, once extracted, was reverse transcribed into cDNA for use as the sequencing template. Profiling relied on immunoSEQ multiplex PCR, and the TCRdb table lists in-frame clones only, not all of them. In the table there are 160,000 or so clones, less than 75% of which are singletons. The CDR3 has 14 amino acids. With 1 base removed from V and 0 bases from J, the gap between germline ends came to 4 bases. The V gene's germline CDR1 is SGHVS and CDR2 FNYEAQ. Sorted out of PBMCs were CD4+ T cells and CD8+ T cells. This clone was observed a few times. Its antigen is unidentified. The sequenced sample was CD8+ T cells sorted from blood, obtained at week 0. The TCR comes from a human donor with alopecia areata. This chain connects TRBV7-6 to TRBJ1-3; no clear D gene. CDR3 in amino acids: CASSLVGSGNTIYF. DNA of the CDR3: TGTGCCAGCAGCTTAGTGGGCTCTGGAAACACCATATATTTT.